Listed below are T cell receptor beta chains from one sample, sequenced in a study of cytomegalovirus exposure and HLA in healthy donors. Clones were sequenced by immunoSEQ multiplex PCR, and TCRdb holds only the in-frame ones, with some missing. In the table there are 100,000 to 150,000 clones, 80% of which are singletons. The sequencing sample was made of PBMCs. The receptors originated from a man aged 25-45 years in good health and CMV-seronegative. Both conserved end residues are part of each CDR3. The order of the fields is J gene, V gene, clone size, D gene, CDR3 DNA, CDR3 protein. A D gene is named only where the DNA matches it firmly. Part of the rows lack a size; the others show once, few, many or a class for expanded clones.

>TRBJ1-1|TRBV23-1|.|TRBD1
TGCGCCAGCACGTACCTACACCCAGGGGGCTGGCGCACTGAAGCTTTCTTT
CASTYLHPGGWRTEAFF
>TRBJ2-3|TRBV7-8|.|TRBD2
TGTGCCAGCAGCTTACGGATAGCGGGGGTCACAGATACGCAGTATTTT
CASSLRIAGVTDTQYF
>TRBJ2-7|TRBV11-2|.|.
TGTGCCAGCAGCCCCAGACAGAGAAACTACGAGCAGTACTTC
CASSPRQRNYEQYF
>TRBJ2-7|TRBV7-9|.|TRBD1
TGTGCCAGCAGCTTAGCCCGGGACAGGGCATACGAGCAGTACTTC
CASSLARDRAYEQYF
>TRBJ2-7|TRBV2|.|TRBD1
TGTGCCAGCAGAGACAGGGGCCCCTACGAGCAGTACTTC
CASRDRGPYEQYF
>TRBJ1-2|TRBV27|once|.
TGTGCCAGCAGTTTGAAGCAGGGCTATGGCTACACCTTC
CASSLKQGYGYTF
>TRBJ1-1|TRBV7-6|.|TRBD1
TGTGCCAGCAGCCCGGTAACAGGGGGCGTCAGCACTGAAGCTTTCTTT
CASSPVTGGVSTEAFF
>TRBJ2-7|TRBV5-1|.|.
TGCGCCAGCAGCCAGGGGTCTGAAGCCTACGAGCAGTACTTC
CASSQGSEAYEQYF
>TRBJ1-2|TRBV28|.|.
TGTGCCAGCAGTTTATGGGCGGACAGCGGCTACACCTTC
CASSLWADSGYTF
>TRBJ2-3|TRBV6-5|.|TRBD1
TGTGCCAGCAGTTCCGGGACAGGGGGCCGCGGGGATACGCAGTATTTT
CASSSGTGGRGDTQYF
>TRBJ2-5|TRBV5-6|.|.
TGTGCCAGCATCCAAGGGGTGGGGCGAGAGACCCAGTACTTC
CASIQGVGRETQYF
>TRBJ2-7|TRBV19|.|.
TGTGCCAGTAGTACAGGGTACGAGCAGTACTTC
CASSTGYEQYF
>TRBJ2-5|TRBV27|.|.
TGTGCCAGCAGTTTAGGGCCCGGGACAAAAAAGCAAGAGACCCAGTACTTC
CASSLGPGTKKQETQYF
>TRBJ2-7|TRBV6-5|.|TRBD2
TGTGCCAGCGCCAGGGGGACTAGCGGGACCTACGAGCAGTACTTC
CASARGTSGTYEQYF
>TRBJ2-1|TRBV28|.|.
TGTGCCAGCAGTCTACGGGGTTCCCACAATGAGCAGTTCTTC
CASSLRGSHNEQFF
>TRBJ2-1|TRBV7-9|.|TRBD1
TGTGCCAGCAGCTTAGATGGGACAGGGGGCTTCCAGTTCTTC
CASSLDGTGGFQFF
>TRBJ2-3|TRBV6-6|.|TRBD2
TGTGCCAGCAGTGGACGACTAGCGGGGAGCACAGATACGCAGTATTTT
CASSGRLAGSTDTQYF
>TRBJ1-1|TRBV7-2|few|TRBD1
TGTGCCAGCGGGGGTGTTAGGGGGCGGGGGAACACTGAAGCTTTCTTT
CASGGVRGRGNTEAFF
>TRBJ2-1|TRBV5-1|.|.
TGCGCCAGCAGCTTGGGTGGGAGCACAGGGCATGAGCAGTTCTTC
CASSLGGSTGHEQFF
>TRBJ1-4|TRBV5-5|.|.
TGTGCCAGCAGCTTGACAGGGATAAATGAAAAACTGTTTTTT
CASSLTGINEKLFF
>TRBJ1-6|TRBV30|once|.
TGTGCCTGGAGTGATGCGGGGGTTAATTCACCCCTCCACTTT
CAWSDAGVNSPLHF